These 30 T cell receptor beta chains were sequenced from one sample in a study of T cells in Graves' hyperthyroidism and ophthalmopathy. The source material, RNA transcripts, was used to amplify TCR beta CDR3 regions. The study used the HTBI primer set for a first-round RT-PCR of the TCR CDR3. TCRdb recomputed calls from the multiplex PCR reads with MiXCR, one row per CDR3 protein. The table lists fewer than 650,000 distinct CDR3 sequences, more than 11% of them singletons. The sample consisted of blood. The source is a woman aged 25 to 39 with Graves' hyperthyroidism that later progressed to Graves' ophthalmopathy.

V gene TRBV5-1 combines with J gene TRBJ1-2; 12 bases agree with TRBD1. Germline values: CDR1 SGHRS, CDR2 YFSETQ. With V trimmed by 3 bases and J by 3 bases, 9 bases remained unmatched. The CDR3 extends over 17 amino acids. DNA of the CDR3: TGCGCCAGCAGCTCGGGACAGGGGGCGGTGGGAGACTATGGCTACACCTTC. This sequence encodes CASSSGQGAVGDYGYTF.

The rearrangement joins TRBV6-5 to TRBJ2-1; 10 nucleotides align to TRBD1. V shed 2 bases, J shed 5 bases, and the junction held 3 bases outside the gene matches. Germline V gene data show CDR1 as MNHEY and CDR2 as SVGAGI. The CDR3 has 15 amino acids. The CDR3 is CASSYAGTGDNEQFF. For the CDR3, the DNA is TGTGCCAGCAGTTACGCCGGGACAGGGGACAATGAGCAGTTCTTC.

This clonotype was picked up a small number of times. V usage is TRBV30 and J usage is TRBJ2-7, with 9 positions matching TRBD1. The CDR3 extends over 16 amino acids. V was clipped by 3 bases and J by 3 bases; unmatched bases: 12. Germline V gene data show CDR1 as GTSNPN and CDR2 as SVGIG (reference sequence). The CDR3 protein is CAWSLGQGRVFYEQYF. Written as DNA, the CDR3 is TGTGCCTGGAGCCTTGGACAGGGGAGAGTATTCTACGAGCAGTACTTC.

This clonotype was seen only a few times. The chain joins TRBV3-1 to TRBJ1-1; no definite D call. This CDR3 has 16 amino acids. CDR1 is LGHDT and CDR2 is YNNKEL in the germline V gene (reference sequence). V was trimmed by 1 base and J by 1 base, leaving 13 bases between them. This chain's CDR3 is CASSQVGTTPNTEAFF. CDR3 coding DNA: TGTGCCAGCAGCCAAGTTGGTACCACACCGAACACTGAAGCTTTCTTT.

This clonotype was found many times. The gene calls are TRBV19 and TRBJ2-3; 14 bases map to TRBD2. The CDR3 has 15 amino acids. V lost 8 bases, J lost 3 bases, and 4 bases stayed unmatched. The germline V gene encodes CDR1 LNHDA and CDR2 SQIVND (reference sequence). CDR3 sequence: CASEGLAGGTDTQYF. The CDR3, as DNA: TGTGCCAGTGAAGGACTAGCGGGAGGTACAGATACGCAGTATTTT.

This clonotype occurred a few times. The CDR3 is CAISETGQEISEAFF. CDR3 bases: TGTGCCATCAGTGAGACGGGACAGGAGATCTCTGAAGCTTTCTTT. The V and J genes are TRBV10-3 and TRBJ1-1, with 8 bases fitting TRBD1. Trimming took 2 bases from V and 6 from J; bases not matched to a gene: 8. The CDR3 length is 15 residues. The germline gives CDR1 ENHRY, CDR2 SYGVKD.

To note about this clonotype: Just one base apart from a much larger clone, this may be a read error. The final CDR3 position lacks the conserved phenylalanine or tryptophan, pointing to a likely read error. The chain employs TRBV20-1 and TRBJ2-7; a possible D gene is TRBD2 (5 bases). The CDR3 totals 13 residues. Trimming shortened V by 4 bases and J by 3 bases, and 13 bases separated the two germline ends. Germline V gene sequence: CDR1 DFQATT, CDR2 SNEGSKA (reference sequence). The CDR3 region has the DNA TGCAGTGCTAACGAGGGTAGTTTCTACGAGCAGTACCTC. Its translation: CSANEGSFYEQYL.

In its sample, this clonotype was seen many times. V is TRBV6-2 or TRBV6-3 and J is TRBJ1-1, with D maybe TRBD1 (5 bases). In germline, CDR1 is MNHEY, CDR2 SVGEGT. The CDR3 totals 11 residues. Trimming took 2 bases from V and 11 from J, leaving 9 bases between them. The CDR3 DNA is TGTGCCAGCAGTTACGGGGGAGGTGCTTTCTTT. Protein sequence: CASSYGGGAFF.

The chain joins TRBV3-1 to TRBJ2-6; D call uncertain. Germline CDR1 LGHDT, CDR2 YNNKEL (reference sequence). The CDR3 has 16 residues. Trimming took off 0 bases at V and 2 bases at J, with 8 bases between the two ends. The CDR3 loop is CASSQDMVTGANVLTF. The CDR3 DNA reads TGTGCCAGCAGCCAAGACATGGTTACTGGGGCCAACGTCCTGACTTTC.

This clonotype was seen many times. The chain couples TRBV3-1 to TRBJ2-7, with 9 positions matching TRBD1. Germline values: CDR1 LGHDT, CDR2 YNNKEL (reference sequence). The length of the CDR3 is 14 residues. The V segment lost 6 bases and the J segment 5 bases; nucleotides outside the gene matches: 8. CDR3 in DNA: TGTGCCAGCAGGTTACCGGGACAGGGAAACGAGCAGTACTTC. Protein: CASRLPGQGNEQYF.

This clonotype has a count of ten or more. This rearrangement joins TRBV7-2 to TRBJ2-5; a weak D match, TRBD2 (6 bases). From germline, CDR1 is SGHTA and CDR2 FQGNSA. V was pared by 5 bases and J by 5 bases, with 18 bases between. There are 15 residues in the CDR3. Here the CDR3 reads CASSTQAGAGETQYF. The CDR3 bases are TGTGCCAGCAGCACCCAAGCGGGCGCCGGGGAGACCCAGTACTTC.

This sequence joins TRBV15 and TRBJ2-7; 7 nucleotides align to TRBD2. Looked up from germline, CDR1 is LNHNV and CDR2 is YYDKDF (reference sequence). CDR3 size: 15 residues. V dropped 0 bases and J dropped 2; count of bases not matched to a gene: 4. The CDR3 is CATSRDLAGAYEQYF. For the CDR3, the DNA is TGTGCCACCAGCAGAGATTTAGCGGGCGCCTACGAGCAGTACTTC.

As concerns this clonotype: A much larger clone is a single base away; this may be a read error. This chain uses TRBV2 with TRBJ2-3; 8 bases align to TRBD1. Germline trimming cut 8 bases from V and 4 bases from J; bases unmatched to any gene: 11. The CDR3 spans 15 residues. Germline V CDR1 and CDR2: SNHLY, FYNNEI. For the CDR3, the DNA is TGTGCCAGCGGCCTGGACAGGGCGAGGCCAGATACGCAGTATTTT. This sequence encodes CASGLDRARPDTQYF.

This chain connects TRBV7-2 to TRBJ1-2; unclear D gene. Trimming removed 4 bases from V and 4 bases from J, with 13 bases in between. CDR3 size: 14 residues. CDR1 and CDR2 from the germline V gene are SGHTA and FQGNSA. DNA of the CDR3: TGTGCCAGCAGCTCCATGGCAGGCCTCTATGGCTACACCTTC. This translates into CASSSMAGLYGYTF. The entire variable domain, with the rest obtained from reference TRBV7-2 and TRBJ1-2, is as follows: GAGVSQSPSNKVTEKGKDVELRCDPISGHTALYWYRQSLGQGLEFLIYFQGNSAPDKSGLPSDRFSAERTGGSVSTLTIQRTQQEDSAVYLCASSSMAGLYGYTFGSGTRLTVV.

The sample holds many counts of this clonotype. The rearrangement joins TRBV24-1 to TRBJ2-5; 8 bases are a match to TRBD1. The ends lost 1 base at V and 5 bases at J; junction bases unmatched: 5. This CDR3 is 15 amino acids long. The germline CDR1 and CDR2 sequences are KGHDR and SFDVKD. Written as DNA, the CDR3 is TGTGCCACCAGTGATTTCCAGGGGGCAGGGGAGACCCAGTACTTC. It specifies CATSDFQGAGETQYF.

This clonotype was detected many times. The CDR3 here is CASSLAPSNQPQHF. CDR3 DNA sequence: TGTGCCAGCAGCTTAGCGCCTAGCAATCAGCCCCAGCATTTT. The chain employs TRBV7-8 and TRBJ1-5, with unresolved D. From germline, CDR1 is SGHVS and CDR2 FQNEAQ. The CDR3 consists of 14 residues. The V end lost 0 bases, the J end lost 0 bases, and 3 bases lay between the germline ends.

A word on this clonotype: A much larger clone is a single base away; this may be a read error. The chain has TRBV6-2 or TRBV6-3 and TRBJ1-5, with TRBD1 as a possible D gene (6 bases). Trimming left V 5 bases short and J 1 base short, with 18 bases between. The CDR3 extends over 17 amino acids. Germline V CDR1 and CDR2: MNHEY, SVGEGT. CDR3: CASSPQGRRFSNQPQHF. CDR3 bases: TGTGCCAGCAGTCCACAGGGACGACGCTTCAGCAATCAGCCCCAGCATTTT.

Many counts were recorded for this clonotype. The J gene is TRBJ2-1, the V gene TRBV12-3 or TRBV12-4; TRBD1 might be the D (5 bases). Trimming pared 6 bases from V and 0 bases from J, leaving 12 bases between. This CDR3 spans 15 amino acids. In DNA, the CDR3 is TGTGCCAGCAGGGTAGACAGATACTCCTACAATGAGCAGTTCTTC. Translating it yields CASRVDRYSYNEQFF.

As for this clonotype: A much bigger clone sits one base away, suggesting this may be a read error. The gene calls are TRBV7-9 and TRBJ2-1, with 7 bases aligning to TRBD2. The CDR3 is 18 amino acids. The V and J ends lost 3 bases and 7 bases, in that order; junction bases with no gene match: 18. Germline V gene data show CDR1 as SEHNR and CDR2 as FQNEAQ (reference sequence). The CDR3 here is CASSLPSRVAGDGNEQFF. DNA of the CDR3: TGTGCCAGCAGCTTGCCCAGTAGGGTTGCGGGAGACGGTAATGAGCAGTTCTTC.

This clonotype was counted many times. The chain joins TRBV20-1 to TRBJ2-1, with TRBD1 identical over 8 bases. CDR1 is DFQATT and CDR2 is SNEGSKA in the germline V gene (reference sequence). V lost 6 bases to trimming and J lost 3 bases; unmatched junction nucleotides: 7. This CDR3 is 14 amino acids long. CDR3 nucleotides: TGCAGTGCCCATCCGGGACAGGACTACAATGAGCAGTTCTTC. Its translation is CSAHPGQDYNEQFF.

At least ten counts were recorded for this clonotype. This sequence joins TRBV30 and TRBJ1-3; TRBD1 might be the D (6 bases). This CDR3 has 15 amino acids. Germline V lookup: CDR1 GTSNPN, CDR2 SVGIG (reference sequence). V gave up 5 bases and J gave up 0 bases, with 14 bases separating them. In nucleotides, the CDR3 is TGTGCCTGGCGAGATGACAGGAGCTCTGGAAACACCATATATTTT. Its protein product is CAWRDDRSSGNTIYF.

The rearrangement uses TRBV14 and TRBJ2-5; TRBD2 matches 9 bases. J gave up 1 base and V 4 bases, and 7 bases lay outside the gene matches. This CDR3 is 16 amino acids long. Per the germline V gene, CDR1 is SGHDN and CDR2 is FVKESK. The CDR3 nucleotides are TGTGCCAGCAGCCGAAGAAGACTAGCGGCCCAAGAGACCCAGTACTTC. This encodes CASSRRRLAAQETQYF.

This clonotype was picked up a small number of times. J is TRBJ2-4 and V is TRBV20-1, with D possibly TRBD1 on 5 matching bases. V lost 3 bases and J lost 5, with 17 bases in between. This CDR3 has 15 amino acids. Germline-derived CDR1 and CDR2 are DFQATT and SNEGSKA (reference sequence). The CDR3: CSARGWRKGQNIQYF. For the CDR3, the DNA is TGCAGTGCTAGGGGCTGGCGGAAGGGGCAAAACATTCAGTACTTC.

This clonotype was counted at least ten times. The chain couples TRBV11-3 to TRBJ2-1, with 9 bases fitting TRBD1. The germline V gene has CDR1 SGHNT and CDR2 YENEEA. V trimming: 1 base; J trimming: 6 bases; junction bases outside the gene matches: 16. The CDR3 runs to 19 residues. For the CDR3, the DNA is TGTGCCAGCAGCTTAGTAGAGGGACAGGGACAGACGGGGGGCAATGAGCAGTTCTTC. This encodes CASSLVEGQGQTGGNEQFF.

At least ten counts were recorded for this clonotype. The chain uses TRBV6-5 and TRBJ1-2; TRBD1 agrees at 8 bases. The V gene end was trimmed by 0 bases and the J gene end by 2 bases; junction bases not matched to a gene: 5. This CDR3 is built from 16 residues. Germline CDR1 and CDR2: MNHEY and SVGAGI. The CDR3, as DNA: TGTGCCAGCAGTTACTCGGACAGGGCATCCAACTATGGCTACACCTTC. It encodes CASSYSDRASNYGYTF.

This clonotype was counted between two and nine times. This chain uses TRBV28 with TRBJ2-7; a weak D match, TRBD1 (6 bases). In germline, CDR1 is MDHEN, CDR2 SYDVKM. V was clipped by 7 bases and J by 3 bases, with 10 bases between them. The CDR3 length is 12 residues. The CDR3: CASTKGDYEQYF. DNA for the CDR3: TGTGCCAGCACCAAGGGGGACTACGAGCAGTACTTC.

The V call is TRBV6-2 or TRBV6-3, the J call TRBJ2-3, with TRBD1 matching over 7 bases. After removal of 7 bases from V and 7 bases from J, the junction contained 5 bases not matched to a gene. CDR1 and CDR2 (germline): MNHEY, SVGEGT. The CDR3 totals 12 residues. CDR3 bases: TGTGCCAGCAAAGGGGGCAGGAATACGCAGTATTTT. It encodes CASKGGRNTQYF.

This clonotype was seen ten or more times. The genes are TRBV12-3 or TRBV12-4 and TRBJ1-1; no reliable D call. CDR3 length equals 14 residues. V was trimmed by 7 bases and J by 5 bases, leaving 17 bases between them. In DNA, the CDR3 is TGTGCCAGCACCGCGGGATTTCGGGCGACTGAAGCTTTCTTT. It encodes CASTAGFRATEAFF.

This chain joins TRBV7-2 and TRBJ2-7, with TRBD1 as a possible D gene (5 bases). Germline V gene sequence: CDR1 SGHTA, CDR2 FQGNSA. The germline V and J ends were trimmed by 2 bases and 3 bases, with 14 bases remaining between them. This CDR3 has 15 amino acids. The CDR3 nucleotides are TGTGCCAGCAGCTTAACTAACGACAGATTCTACGAGCAGTACTTC. It yields the protein CASSLTNDRFYEQYF. Supplemented by reference TRBV7-2 and TRBJ2-7, the full variable domain reads GAGVSQSPSNKVTEKGKDVELRCDPISGHTALYWYRQSLGQGLEFLIYFQGNSAPDKSGLPSDRFSAERTGGSVSTLTIQRTQQEDSAVYLCASSLTNDRFYEQYFGPGTRLTVT.

This chain uses TRBV6-2 or TRBV6-3 with TRBJ2-3, with unresolved D. V lost 2 bases to trimming and J lost 0 bases, with 12 bases between them. Germline V gene data show CDR1 as MNHEY and CDR2 as SVGEGT. The CDR3 sequence is 16 residues long. In nucleotides, the CDR3 is TGTGCCAGCAGTTACCTCAGGACGCTAAGCACAGATACGCAGTATTTT. It encodes CASSYLRTLSTDTQYF.